This entry is about one T cell receptor (beta chain). The libraries were made with immunoSEQ v3. TCRdb keeps only in-frame clones here, not all; method: immunoSEQ multiplex PCR. The sample carries some 11,000 clones, around 58% recorded once. These data are taken from a study of TIL therapy for anti-PD-1-resistant metastatic lung cancer. Across the study: Median tumor PD-L1 proportion score was 5.5% to 6.5%. Tumors carried a median roughly 1.5 non-synonymous mutations per megabase.

The CDR3 has 15 residues. Germline lookup yields CDR1 MNHEY and CDR2 SVGAGI. V dropped 3 bases and J dropped 9 bases, with 18 bases sitting between them. Time point defined: pre-treatment sample, taken before nivolumab and TIL therapy. The tumor samples were excised metastases, mostly pleural nodules or supraclavicular lymph nodes. The sample here was tumor tissue, taken at baseline. This receptor was taken from a person aged 25-80 years with non-small cell lung cancer. J is TRBJ2-1 and V is TRBV6-5; possibly TRBD2 for D (6 bases). Here the CDR3 DNA reads TGTGCCAGCAGTTATTCGACGGGAGTTCGGGGTGAGCAGTTCTTC. This encodes CASSYSTGVRGEQFF.